Below, one TCR beta chain is given with its context. What it binds is not known. The data were taken from a study of immune characteristics of hereditary and idiopathic chronic pancreatitis. Only in-frame clones appear in the TCRdb table, and some are missing; sequencing was by immunoSEQ multiplex PCR. The sample lists around 9,000 clones, roughly three quarters seen once, with 12% to 15% in the top ten. Chronic pancreatitis tissue was collected during total pancreatectomy with islet autotransplantation. Study observations and caveats: Versus controls, both chronic pancreatitis groups showed increased diversity and reduced clonality.

The sequence was obtained from a human donor with chronic pancreatitis. Sequenced material: pancreas tissue with idiopathic chronic pancreatitis.

The CDR3 sequence is CASSDQRQGANTIYF. Written as DNA, the CDR3 is TGTGCCAGCAGTGATCAGAGACAGGGGGCTAACACCATATATTTT. This chain uses TRBV6-1 with TRBJ1-3, with 10 nucleotides matching TRBD1. Germline values: CDR1 MNHNS, CDR2 SASEGT. The CDR3 contains 15 residues. V lost 3 bases, J lost 7 bases, and 6 bases stayed unmatched.